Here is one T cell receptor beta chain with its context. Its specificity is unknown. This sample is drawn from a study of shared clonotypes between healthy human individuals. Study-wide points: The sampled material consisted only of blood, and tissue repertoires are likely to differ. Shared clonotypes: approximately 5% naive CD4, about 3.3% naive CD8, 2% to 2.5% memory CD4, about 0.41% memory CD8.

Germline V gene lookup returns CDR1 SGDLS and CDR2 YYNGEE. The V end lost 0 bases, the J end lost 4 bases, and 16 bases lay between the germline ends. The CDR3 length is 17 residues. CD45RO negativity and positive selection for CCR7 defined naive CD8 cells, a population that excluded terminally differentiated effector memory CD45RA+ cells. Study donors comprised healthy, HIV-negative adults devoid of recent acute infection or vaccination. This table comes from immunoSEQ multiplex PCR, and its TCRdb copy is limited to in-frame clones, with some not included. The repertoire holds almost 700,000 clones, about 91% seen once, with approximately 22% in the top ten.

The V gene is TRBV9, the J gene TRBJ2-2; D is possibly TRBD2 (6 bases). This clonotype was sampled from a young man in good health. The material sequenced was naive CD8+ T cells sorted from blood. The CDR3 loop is CASSVDAGTPPTGELFF. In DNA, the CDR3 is TGTGCCAGCAGCGTAGACGCGGGGACTCCACCCACCGGGGAGCTGTTTTTT.